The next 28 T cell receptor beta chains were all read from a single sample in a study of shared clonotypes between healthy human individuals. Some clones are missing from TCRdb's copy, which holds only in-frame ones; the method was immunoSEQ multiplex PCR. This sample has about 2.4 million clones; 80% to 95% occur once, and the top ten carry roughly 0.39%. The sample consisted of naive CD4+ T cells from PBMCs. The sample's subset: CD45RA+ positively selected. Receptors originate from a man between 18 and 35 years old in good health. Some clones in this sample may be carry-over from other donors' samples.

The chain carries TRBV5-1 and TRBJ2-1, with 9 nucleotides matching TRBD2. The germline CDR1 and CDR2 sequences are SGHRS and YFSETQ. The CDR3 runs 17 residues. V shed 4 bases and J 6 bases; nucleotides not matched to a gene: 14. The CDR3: CASSPRFLREGPNEQFF. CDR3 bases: TGCGCCAGCAGCCCCCGATTTTTGCGGGAGGGGCCCAATGAGCAGTTCTTC. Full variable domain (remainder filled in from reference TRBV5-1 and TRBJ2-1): KAGVTQTPRYLIKTRGQQVTLSCSPISGHRSVSWYQQTPGQGLQFLFEYFSETQRNKGNFPGRFSGRQFSNSRSEMNVSTLELGDSALYLCASSPRFLREGPNEQFFGPGTRLTVL.

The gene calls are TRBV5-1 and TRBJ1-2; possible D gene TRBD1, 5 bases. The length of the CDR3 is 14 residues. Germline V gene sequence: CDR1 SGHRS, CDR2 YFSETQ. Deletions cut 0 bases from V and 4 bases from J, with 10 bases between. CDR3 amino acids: CASSLAGTSYGYTF. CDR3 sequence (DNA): TGCGCCAGCAGCTTGGCCGGGACCAGCTATGGCTACACCTTC.

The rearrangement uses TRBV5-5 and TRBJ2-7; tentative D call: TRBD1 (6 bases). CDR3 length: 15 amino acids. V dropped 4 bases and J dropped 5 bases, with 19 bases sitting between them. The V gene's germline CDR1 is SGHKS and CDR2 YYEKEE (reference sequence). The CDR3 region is CASSDIVQGSHEQYF. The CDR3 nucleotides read TGTGCCAGCAGCGACATCGTACAGGGATCCCACGAGCAGTACTTC.

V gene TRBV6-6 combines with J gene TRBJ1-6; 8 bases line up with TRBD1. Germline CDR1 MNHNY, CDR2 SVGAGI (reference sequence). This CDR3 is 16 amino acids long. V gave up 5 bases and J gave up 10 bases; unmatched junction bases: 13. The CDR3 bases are TGTGCCAGCAGTGGAAGACAGGGGCCACGCGTCTCACCCCTCCACTTT. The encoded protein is CASSGRQGPRVSPLHF.

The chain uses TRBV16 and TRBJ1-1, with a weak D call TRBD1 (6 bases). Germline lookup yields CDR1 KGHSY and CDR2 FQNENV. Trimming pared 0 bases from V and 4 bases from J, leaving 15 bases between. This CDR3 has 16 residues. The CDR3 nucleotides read TGTGCCAGCAGCCAATCCCCCAGGGGAGGAGGCACTGAAGCTTTCTTT. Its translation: CASSQSPRGGGTEAFF.

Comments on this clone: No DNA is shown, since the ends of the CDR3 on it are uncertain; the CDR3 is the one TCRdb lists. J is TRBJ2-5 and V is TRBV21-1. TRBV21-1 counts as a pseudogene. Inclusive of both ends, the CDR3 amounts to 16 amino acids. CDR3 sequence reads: CASRYLCYTFSETQYF.

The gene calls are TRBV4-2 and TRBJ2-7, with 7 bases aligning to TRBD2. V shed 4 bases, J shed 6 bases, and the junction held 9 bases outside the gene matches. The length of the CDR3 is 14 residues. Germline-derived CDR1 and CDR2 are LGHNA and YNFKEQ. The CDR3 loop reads CASSRGGSGSEQYF. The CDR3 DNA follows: TGTGCCAGCAGCCGGGGGGGATCGGGGAGCGAGCAGTACTTC.

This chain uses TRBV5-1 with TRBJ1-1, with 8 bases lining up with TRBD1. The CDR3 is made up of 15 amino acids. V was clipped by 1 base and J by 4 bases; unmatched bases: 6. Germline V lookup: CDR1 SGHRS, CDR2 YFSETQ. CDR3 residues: CASSLPSGGPTEAFF. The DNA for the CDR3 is TGCGCCAGCAGCTTGCCGTCAGGGGGCCCCACTGAAGCTTTCTTT.

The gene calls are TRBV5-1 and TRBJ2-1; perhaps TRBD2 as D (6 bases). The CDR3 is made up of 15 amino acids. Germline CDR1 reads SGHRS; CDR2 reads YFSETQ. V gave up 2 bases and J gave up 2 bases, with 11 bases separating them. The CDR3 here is CASSLRGNTYNEQFF. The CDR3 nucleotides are TGCGCCAGCAGCTTACGGGGGAACACCTACAATGAGCAGTTCTTC. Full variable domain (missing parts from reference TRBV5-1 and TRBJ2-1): KAGVTQTPRYLIKTRGQQVTLSCSPISGHRSVSWYQQTPGQGLQFLFEYFSETQRNKGNFPGRFSGRQFSNSRSEMNVSTLELGDSALYLCASSLRGNTYNEQFFGPGTRLTVL.

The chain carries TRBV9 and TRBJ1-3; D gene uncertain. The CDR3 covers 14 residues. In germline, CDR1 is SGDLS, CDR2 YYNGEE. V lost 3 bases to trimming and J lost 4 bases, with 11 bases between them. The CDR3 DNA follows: TGTGCCAGCAGCGCCGCACTCGAAGGAAACACCATATATTTT. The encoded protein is CASSAALEGNTIYF.

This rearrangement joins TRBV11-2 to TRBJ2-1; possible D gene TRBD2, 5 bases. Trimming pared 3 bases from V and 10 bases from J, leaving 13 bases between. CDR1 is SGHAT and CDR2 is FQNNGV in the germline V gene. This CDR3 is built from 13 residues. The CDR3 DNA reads TGTGCCAGCAGCTTCCTACCCCGGGGAGAGCAGTTCTTC. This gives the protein CASSFLPRGEQFF.

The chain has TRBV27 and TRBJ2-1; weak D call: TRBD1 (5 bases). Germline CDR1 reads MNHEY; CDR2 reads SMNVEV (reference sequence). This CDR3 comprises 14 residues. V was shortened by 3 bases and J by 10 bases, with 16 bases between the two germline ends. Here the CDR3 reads CASSFIEVRQEQFF. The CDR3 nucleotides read TGTGCCAGCAGTTTTATCGAGGTTCGACAGGAGCAGTTCTTC.

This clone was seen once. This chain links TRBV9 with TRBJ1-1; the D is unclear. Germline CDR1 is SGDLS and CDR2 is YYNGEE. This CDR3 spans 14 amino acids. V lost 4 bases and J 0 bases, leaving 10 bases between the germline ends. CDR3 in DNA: TGTGCCAGCAGCCCCGGCGGGATGAACACTGAAGCTTTCTTT. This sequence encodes CASSPGGMNTEAFF.

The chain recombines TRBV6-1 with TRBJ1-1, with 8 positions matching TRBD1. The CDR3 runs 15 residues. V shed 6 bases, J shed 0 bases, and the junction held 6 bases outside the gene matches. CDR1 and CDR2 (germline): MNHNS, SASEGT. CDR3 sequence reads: CASRGQAPVNTEAFF. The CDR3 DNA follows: TGTGCCAGCAGGGGACAGGCGCCGGTGAACACTGAAGCTTTCTTT.

The CDR3 DNA reads TGTGCCAGCAGTGTTCGGGATCCCCTGGGGACTGAAGCTTTCTTT. Amino acid sequence: CASSVRDPLGTEAFF. The chain couples TRBV6-1 to TRBJ1-1; D remains ambiguous. This CDR3 is 15 amino acids long. Germline lookup yields CDR1 MNHNS and CDR2 SASEGT. V shed 4 bases and J shed 5 bases, with 17 bases lying between them.

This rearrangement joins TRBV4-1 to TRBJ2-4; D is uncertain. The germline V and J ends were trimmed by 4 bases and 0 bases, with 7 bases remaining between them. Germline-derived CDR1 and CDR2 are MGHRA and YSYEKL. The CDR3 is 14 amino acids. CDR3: CASSLELAKNIQYF. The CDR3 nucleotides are TGCGCCAGCAGCCTAGAGCTAGCCAAAAACATTCAGTACTTC.

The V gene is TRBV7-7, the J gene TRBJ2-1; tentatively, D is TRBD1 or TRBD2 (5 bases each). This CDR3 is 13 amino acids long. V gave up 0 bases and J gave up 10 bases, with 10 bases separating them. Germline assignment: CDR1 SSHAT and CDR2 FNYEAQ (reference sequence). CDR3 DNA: TGTGCCAGCAGCTTAGCGCTGTGGGGGGAGCAGTTCTTC. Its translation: CASSLALWGEQFF. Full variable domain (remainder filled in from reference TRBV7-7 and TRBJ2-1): GAGVSQSPRYKVTKRGQDVTLRCDPISSHATLYWYQQALGQGPEFLTYFNYEAQPDKSGLPSDRFSAERPEGSISTLTIQRTEQRDSAMYRCASSLALWGEQFFGPGTRLTVL.

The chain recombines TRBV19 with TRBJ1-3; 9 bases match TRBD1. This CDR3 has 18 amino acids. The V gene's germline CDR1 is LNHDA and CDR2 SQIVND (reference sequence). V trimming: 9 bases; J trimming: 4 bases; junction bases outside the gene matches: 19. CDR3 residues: CASNPAGTGPTRGNTIYF. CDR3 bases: TGTGCCAGCAACCCCGCCGGGACAGGGCCCACCAGGGGAAACACCATATATTTT.

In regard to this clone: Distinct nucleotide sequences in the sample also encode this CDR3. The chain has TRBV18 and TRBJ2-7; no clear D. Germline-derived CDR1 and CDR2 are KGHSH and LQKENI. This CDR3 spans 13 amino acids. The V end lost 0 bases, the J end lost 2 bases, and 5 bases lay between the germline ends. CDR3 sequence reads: CASSPPSAYEQYF. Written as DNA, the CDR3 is TGTGCCAGCTCACCACCATCGGCCTACGAGCAGTACTTC.

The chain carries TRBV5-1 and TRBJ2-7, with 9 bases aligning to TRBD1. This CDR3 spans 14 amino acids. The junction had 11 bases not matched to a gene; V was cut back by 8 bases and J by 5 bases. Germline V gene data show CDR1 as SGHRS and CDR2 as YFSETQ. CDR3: CASTLSGTGNEQYF. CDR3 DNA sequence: TGCGCCAGTACATTATCCGGGACAGGGAACGAGCAGTACTTC.

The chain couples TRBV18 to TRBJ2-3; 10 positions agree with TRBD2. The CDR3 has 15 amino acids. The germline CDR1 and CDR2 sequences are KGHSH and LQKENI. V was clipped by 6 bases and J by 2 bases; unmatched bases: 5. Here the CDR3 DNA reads TGTGCCAGCTCGGATGGACTAGCGGCCACAGATACGCAGTATTTT. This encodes CASSDGLAATDTQYF. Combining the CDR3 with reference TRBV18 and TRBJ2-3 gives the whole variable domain NAGVMQNPRHLVRRRGQEARLRCSPMKGHSHVYWYRQLPEEGLKFMVYLQKENIIDESGMPKERFSAEFPKEGPSILRIQQVVRGDSAAYFCASSDGLAATDTQYFGPGTRLTVL.

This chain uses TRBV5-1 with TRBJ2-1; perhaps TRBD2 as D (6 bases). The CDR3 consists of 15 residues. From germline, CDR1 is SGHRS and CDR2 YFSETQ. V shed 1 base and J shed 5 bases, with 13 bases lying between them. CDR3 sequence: CASSLIPDYNNEQFF. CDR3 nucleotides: TGCGCCAGCAGCTTGATCCCGGACTATAACAATGAGCAGTTCTTC.

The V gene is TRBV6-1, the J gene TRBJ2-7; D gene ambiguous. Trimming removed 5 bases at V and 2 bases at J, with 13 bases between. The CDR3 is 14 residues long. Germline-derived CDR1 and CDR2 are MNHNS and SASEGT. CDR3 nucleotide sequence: TGTGCCAGCAGTATTCGGACGGTAGCCTACGAGCAGTACTTC. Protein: CASSIRTVAYEQYF.

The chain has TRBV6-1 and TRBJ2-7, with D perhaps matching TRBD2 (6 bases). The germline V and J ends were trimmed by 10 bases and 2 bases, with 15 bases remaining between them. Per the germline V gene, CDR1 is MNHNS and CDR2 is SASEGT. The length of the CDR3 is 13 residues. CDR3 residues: CAKHGDSPYEQYF. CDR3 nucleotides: TGTGCCAAACACGGGGACTCCCCCTACGAGCAGTACTTC.

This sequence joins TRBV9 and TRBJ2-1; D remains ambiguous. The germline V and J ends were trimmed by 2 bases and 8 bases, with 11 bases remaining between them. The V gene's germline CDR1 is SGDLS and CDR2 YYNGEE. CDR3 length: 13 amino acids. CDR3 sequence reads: CASSVGLPDEQFF. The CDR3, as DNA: TGTGCCAGCAGCGTCGGTCTCCCTGATGAGCAGTTCTTC. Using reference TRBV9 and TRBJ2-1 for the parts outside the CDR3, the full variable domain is DSGVTQTPKHLITATGQRVTLRCSPRSGDLSVYWYQQSLDQGLQFLIQYYNGEERAKGNILERFSAQQFPDLHSELNLSSLELGDSALYFCASSVGLPDEQFFGPGTRLTVL.

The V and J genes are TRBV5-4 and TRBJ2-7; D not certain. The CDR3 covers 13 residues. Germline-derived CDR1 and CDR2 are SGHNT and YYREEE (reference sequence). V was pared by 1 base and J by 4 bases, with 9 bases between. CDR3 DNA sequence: TGTGCCAGCAGCTTGCCAAACCCTTACGAGCAGTACTTC. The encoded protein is CASSLPNPYEQYF.

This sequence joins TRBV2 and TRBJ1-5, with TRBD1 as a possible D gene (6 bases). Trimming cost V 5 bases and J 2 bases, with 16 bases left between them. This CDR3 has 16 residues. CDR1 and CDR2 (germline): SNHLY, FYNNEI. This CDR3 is CASSPTGFSGNQPQHF. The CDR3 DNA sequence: TGTGCCAGCAGTCCCACAGGGTTTAGCGGCAATCAGCCCCAGCATTTT. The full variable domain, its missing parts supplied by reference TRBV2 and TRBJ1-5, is EPEVTQTPSHQVTQMGQEVILRCVPISNHLYFYWYRQILGQKVEFLVSFYNNEISEKSEIFDDQFSVERPDGSNFTLKIRSTKLEDSAMYFCASSPTGFSGNQPQHFGDGTRLSIL.

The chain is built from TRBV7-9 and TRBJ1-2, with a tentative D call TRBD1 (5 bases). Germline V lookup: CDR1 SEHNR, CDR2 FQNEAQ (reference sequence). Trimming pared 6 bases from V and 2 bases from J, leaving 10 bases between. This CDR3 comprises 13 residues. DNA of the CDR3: TGTGCCAGCAGTACACGACAGAACTATGGCTACACCTTC. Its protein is CASSTRQNYGYTF.